This section outlines one T cell receptor beta chain sequence together with its context. Its antigen is currently unknown. Here immunoSEQ multiplex PCR was the method, and the copy in TCRdb shows in-frame clones only, minus some. The table has 2 million to 2.5 million clones, 92% seen once. These data are taken from a study of shared clonotypes between healthy human individuals. Study context: Donors had three CD4 naive, three CD4 memory, two CD8 naive and one CD8 memory plate apiece. Study conclusions and caveats: Among a handful of donors, about 5% of naive CD4 clonotypes were found in common.

The sequenced material came from naive CD4+ T cells from PBMCs. Subset noted: CD45RA+ positively selected. This TCR derives from a man younger than 35 in good health. Some clones in this sample may be carry-over from other donors' samples.

Here the CDR3 reads CASRPQGTTNEKLFF. CDR3 DNA: TGTGCCAGTAGGCCCCAGGGGACAACTAATGAAAAACTGTTTTTT. The chain carries TRBV19 and TRBJ1-4, with D possibly matching TRBD1 (6 bases). Trimming shortened V by 6 bases and J by 0 bases, and 11 bases separated the two germline ends. This CDR3 is built from 15 residues. Germline V gives CDR1 LNHDA, CDR2 SQIVND (reference sequence).